Here is one TCR beta chain with its context. The same CDR3 arises from other DNA sequences in this sample as well. The sample is drawn from a study of blood T cell repertoires in COVID-19. The germline gives CDR1 SGHDT, CDR2 YYEEEE. The CDR3 has 12 residues. The V end lost 1 base, the J end lost 3 bases, and 5 bases lay between the germline ends. Sequenced by immunoSEQ multiplex PCR; TCRdb stores in-frame clones only, minus some. The profile shows under 250,000 clones, 88% of them singletons. The chain couples TRBV5-6 to TRBJ2-7; D uncertain. The sample was peripheral blood. This TCR was sampled from a man over 45 with COVID-19, enrolled during active disease. CDR3: CASSLLGYEQYF. In nucleotides, the CDR3 is TGTGCCAGCAGCTTGCTCGGCTACGAGCAGTACTTC.